The clone carrying this TCR beta chain showed up many times. CDR3 length equals 13 residues. Trimming removed 4 bases at V and 4 bases at J, with 13 bases between. The V gene's germline CDR1 is GTSNPN and CDR2 SVGIG (reference sequence). The data derive from a study of Graves' ophthalmopathy and Graves' hyperthyroidism. Study-level background: Peripheral blood sampling preceded any treatment and occurred at initial diagnosis.

Transcripts of RNA were the source for amplifying TCR beta CDR3 regions. Amplification began with first-round RT-PCR using HTBI primers, then second-round multiplex PCR was performed. One entry per CDR3 protein results from TCRdb running MiXCR on the multiplex PCR reads. This sample has 300,000 to 400,000 distinct CDR3 sequences, with roughly 15% found just once. Sample: peripheral blood. The sequence was collected from an adult man with Graves' ophthalmopathy. V usage is TRBV30 and J usage is TRBJ1-1; D is undetermined. CDR3 sequence: CAWKWAGGTEAFF. The CDR3 DNA reads TGTGCCTGGAAGTGGGCGGGTGGCACTGAAGCTTTCTTT. The full variable domain, rest sourced from reference TRBV30 and TRBJ1-1, is SQTIHQWPATLVQPVGSPLSLECTVEGTSNPNLYWYRQAAGRGLQLLFYSVGIGQISSEVPQNLSASRPQDRQFILSSKKLLLSDSGFYLCAWKWAGGTEAFFGQGTRLTVV.